This T cell receptor (beta chain) was recovered during a study of cytomegalovirus exposure and HLA in healthy donors. Study-level points and caveats: Cytomegalovirus status was reportedly diagnosed by the classifier with high specificity and sensitivity. Most TCR sequences were rare, but some public TCRs occurred in many donors. Subsequent analysis showed first-cohort TCR clusters tending to co-occur in approximately 120 validation repertoires.

A remark on this clone: Its antigen is unidentified.

CDR3 size: 13 residues. V was clipped by 7 bases and J by 1 base, with 5 bases between them. Germline-derived CDR1 and CDR2 are MDHEN and SYDVKM. Clones were sequenced by immunoSEQ multiplex PCR, and TCRdb holds only the in-frame ones, with some missing. The sample holds over 200,000 clones, 80% to 85% seen once. The receptor was derived from a woman younger than 45 in good health and CMV-seropositive. The specimen was PBMCs. This chain connects TRBV28 to TRBJ2-6; D is undetermined. The CDR3 region has the DNA TGTGCCAGCACCCTATCTGGGGCCAACGTCCTGACTTTC. It translates to CASTLSGANVLTF.